This TCR beta chain was sequenced in a study of STAT5B mutations in CD4+ large granular lymphocyte leukemia. Notes on the study in general: Approximately 25% of private leukemic clonotypes occurred rarely in other patients' non-leukemic repertoires.

Using immunoSEQ multiplex PCR, the repertoire was profiled, and TCRdb retains in-frame clones only, with some absent. Of some 21,000 clones in the sample, over 65% were seen once. Turning to this clone: Its antigen is undetermined.

This TCR was sampled from a human donor in good health. Material: CD4+ T cells from blood buffy coats.

CDR3 residues: CAISGVGLAGGSGTDTQYF. In DNA form, the CDR3 reads TGTGCCATCAGTGGGGTTGGACTAGCGGGAGGTTCCGGCACAGATACGCAGTATTTT. The J gene is TRBJ2-3, the V gene TRBV10-3, with 14 bases aligning to TRBD2. The junction had 10 bases not matched to a gene; V was cut back by 4 bases and J by 1 base. CDR1 is ENHRY, CDR2 SYGVKD, per germline. There are 19 residues in the CDR3.